These 20 T cell receptor beta chains were sequenced from one sample in a study of blood T cell repertoires in COVID-19. Sequenced by immunoSEQ multiplex PCR; TCRdb stores in-frame clones only, minus some. There are about 280,000 clones in the sample; around 90% occur only once, and around 1% lies in the top ten. The sequenced sample was PBMCs or T cells enriched from blood (not recorded which). These receptors came from a young woman who had recovered from COVID-19.

The J gene is TRBJ2-3, the V gene TRBV4-1; D perhaps matches TRBD2 (5 bases). The CDR3 covers 12 residues. The germline V gene encodes CDR1 MGHRA and CDR2 YSYEKL. The V gene lost 8 bases and the J gene lost 1 base, with 7 bases spanning the gap. The CDR3 sequence is CASEGRTDTQYF. In DNA, the CDR3 is TGCGCCAGCGAGGGCCGCACAGATACGCAGTATTTT.

V usage is TRBV7-9 and J usage is TRBJ1-2; weak D call: TRBD1 (6 bases). Between the trimmed V and J ends, which lost 1 base and 2 bases, there was a span of 11 bases. In germline, CDR1 is SEHNR, CDR2 FQNEAQ (reference sequence). This CDR3 has 15 amino acids. Written as DNA, the CDR3 is TGTGCCAGCAGCTTAGGCAGGGGTGACAACTATGGCTACACCTTC. Translating it yields CASSLGRGDNYGYTF.

This chain links TRBV9 with TRBJ1-3; 11 bases agree with TRBD1. Germline lookup yields CDR1 SGDLS and CDR2 YYNGEE. V was pared by 4 bases and J by 4 bases, with 7 bases of the junction left unmatched. This CDR3 comprises 16 residues. This CDR3 is CASSFGQGALGNTIYF. CDR3 DNA: TGTGCCAGCAGCTTCGGACAGGGGGCTCTCGGAAACACCATATATTTT. The full variable domain, rest sourced from reference TRBV9 and TRBJ1-3, is DSGVTQTPKHLITATGQRVTLRCSPRSGDLSVYWYQQSLDQGLQFLIQYYNGEERAKGNILERFSAQQFPDLHSELNLSSLELGDSALYFCASSFGQGALGNTIYFGEGSWLTVV.

This clone showed up just a few times. The CDR3 DNA follows: TGTGCCAGCTCTCTTCTCCAGGGCTCAGAGACCCAGTACTTC. Amino acid sequence: CASSLLQGSETQYF. This sequence joins TRBV18 and TRBJ2-5; a weak D match, TRBD1 (5 bases). The germline gives CDR1 KGHSH, CDR2 LQKENI. V dropped 6 bases and J dropped 4 bases, with 15 bases sitting between them. This CDR3 has 14 amino acids.

This chain joins TRBV10-2 and TRBJ2-3, with D possibly being TRBD2 (5 bases). Germline lookup yields CDR1 WSHSY and CDR2 SAAADI. The CDR3 is 16 amino acids. Trimming left V 0 bases short and J 2 bases short, with 12 bases between. CDR3 protein: CASSESTPRDTDTQYF. The CDR3 bases are TGCGCCAGCAGTGAGTCGACCCCCCGGGACACAGATACGCAGTATTTT.

V usage is TRBV19 and J usage is TRBJ1-6; 8 positions match TRBD1. This CDR3 has 15 residues. Germline V gene sequence: CDR1 LNHDA, CDR2 SQIVND (reference sequence). Trimming took 4 bases from V and 4 from J; bases not matched to a gene: 3. CDR3 loop: CASSTQGEYNSPLHF. In DNA, the CDR3 is TGTGCCAGTAGTACACAGGGGGAGTATAATTCACCCCTCCACTTT.

The genes are TRBV5-1 and TRBJ1-3; 8 bases agree with TRBD1. Germline trimming cut 3 bases from V and 2 bases from J; bases unmatched to any gene: 4. There are 15 residues in the CDR3. The V gene's germline CDR1 is SGHRS and CDR2 YFSETQ. DNA of the CDR3: TGCGCCAGCAGCTCCAGGGGGCTAGCTGGAAACACCATATATTTT. As protein: CASSSRGLAGNTIYF.

The chain couples TRBV10-3 to TRBJ1-3, with D unclear. CDR1 and CDR2 from the germline V gene are ENHRY and SYGVKD. The CDR3 has 15 residues. Trimming cost V 0 bases and J 3 bases, with 9 bases left between them. CDR3: CAISESALYGNTIYF. CDR3 DNA: TGTGCCATCAGTGAGTCTGCGTTATATGGAAACACCATATATTTT.

V usage is TRBV29-1 and J usage is TRBJ2-5; the D gene is possibly TRBD1 (6 bases). Deletions cut 3 bases from V and 1 base from J, with 12 bases between. The CDR3 loop spans 14 amino acids. The V gene's germline CDR1 is SQVTM and CDR2 ANQGSEA. CDR3 region: CSVDAGASQETQYF. The CDR3 nucleotides are TGCAGCGTTGATGCAGGGGCTAGCCAAGAGACCCAGTACTTC.

The chain has TRBV4-3 and TRBJ2-1; 8 bases fit TRBD2. This CDR3 is built from 16 residues. With 0 bases clipped from V and 5 bases from J, the junction kept 6 bases outside the gene matches. Germline values: CDR1 LGHNA, CDR2 YSLEER. For the CDR3, the DNA is TGCGCCAGCAGCCAAGAACGGGAGGGATCCGACAATGAGCAGTTCTTC. Its translation is CASSQEREGSDNEQFF.

The chain carries TRBV5-1 and TRBJ1-1; D is unclear. V was shortened by 2 bases and J by 1 base, with 9 bases between the two germline ends. The germline gives CDR1 SGHRS, CDR2 YFSETQ. The CDR3 covers 14 residues. CDR3 sequence reads: CASSFLVRNTEAFF. DNA of the CDR3: TGCGCCAGCAGCTTCTTAGTTCGGAACACTGAAGCTTTCTTT. The complete variable domain, with remaining parts taken from reference TRBV5-1 and TRBJ1-1, reads KAGVTQTPRYLIKTRGQQVTLSCSPISGHRSVSWYQQTPGQGLQFLFEYFSETQRNKGNFPGRFSGRQFSNSRSEMNVSTLELGDSALYLCASSFLVRNTEAFFGQGTRLTVV.

This chain links TRBV6-4 with TRBJ2-3, with 8 bases fitting TRBD2. Losses at the gene ends were 5 bases for V and 0 bases for J; bases not matched to a gene: 7. The germline gives CDR1 MRHNA, CDR2 SNTAGT. The CDR3 is 16 amino acids. CDR3 loop: CASSRYSGASTDTQYF. The CDR3 DNA is TGTGCCAGCAGTCGATATAGCGGGGCCAGCACAGATACGCAGTATTTT.

The chain uses TRBV20-1 and TRBJ1-3, with TRBD1 as a possible D gene (6 bases). The CDR3 extends over 14 amino acids. V dropped 3 bases and J dropped 1 base, with 10 bases sitting between them. Germline V lookup: CDR1 DFQATT, CDR2 SNEGSKA (reference sequence). The CDR3 DNA is TGCAGTGCTAGTAAACAGGGTTCTGGAAACACCATATATTTT. Translating gives CSASKQGSGNTIYF.

This chain links TRBV7-3 with TRBJ1-1; possible D gene TRBD1, 5 bases. V gave up 5 bases and J gave up 9 bases, with 16 bases separating them. CDR1 and CDR2 from the germline V gene are SGHTA and FQGTGA. This CDR3 region has 13 residues. The CDR3 is CASSPDRGVKAFF. CDR3 coding DNA: TGTGCCAGCAGCCCCGACCGGGGGGTTAAAGCTTTCTTT.

This chain uses TRBV11-2 with TRBJ1-1; TRBD1 aligns across 7 bases. Looked up from germline, CDR1 is SGHAT and CDR2 is FQNNGV. The CDR3 loop spans 14 amino acids. The J segment lost 7 bases and the V segment lost 5 bases, leaving 10 bases of the junction unmatched. The chain's CDR3 is CASSPYTGENEAFF. The CDR3 DNA follows: TGTGCCAGCAGCCCATATACAGGGGAAAATGAAGCTTTCTTT.

This clone showed up just once. J is TRBJ1-1 and V is TRBV7-6; 10 bases match TRBD1. Looked up from germline, CDR1 is SGHVS and CDR2 is FNYEAQ. The CDR3 consists of 14 residues. V lost 6 bases and J lost 5; bases outside the gene matches: 6. The CDR3 nucleotides are TGTGCCAGCAGGGCCGGGACAGGGGCGACTGAAGCTTTCTTT. This translates into CASRAGTGATEAFF. Filled out from reference TRBV7-6 and TRBJ1-1, the complete variable domain reads GAGVSQSPRYKVTKRGQDVALRCDPISGHVSLYWYRQALGQGPEFLTYFNYEAQQDKSGLPNDRFSAERPEGSISTLTIQRTEQRDSAMYRCASRAGTGATEAFFGQGTRLTVV.

The chain links TRBV7-8 to TRBJ2-5; D might be TRBD2 (6 bases). V lost 5 bases and J lost 7, with 17 bases in between. The CDR3 runs to 14 residues. Looked up from germline, CDR1 is SGHVS and CDR2 is FQNEAQ. DNA for the CDR3: TGTGCCAGCAGCCGAGCCAACTTACTAGCGACCCAGTACTTC. It yields the protein CASSRANLLATQYF.

The chain's CDR3 is CASSLGQGEEKLFF. CDR3 nucleotide sequence: TGTGCCAGCTCACTAGGACAGGGTGAAGAAAAACTGTTTTTT. The chain uses TRBV18 and TRBJ1-4, with TRBD1 identical over 8 bases. Per germline, CDR1 KGHSH and CDR2 LQKENI. The CDR3 runs to 14 residues. The V segment lost 4 bases and the J segment 8 bases; nucleotides outside the gene matches: 6. Filled out from reference TRBV18 and TRBJ1-4, the complete variable domain reads NAGVMQNPRHLVRRRGQEARLRCSPMKGHSHVYWYRQLPEEGLKFMVYLQKENIIDESGMPKERFSAEFPKEGPSILRIQQVVRGDSAAYFCASSLGQGEEKLFFGSGTQLSVL.

V and J are TRBV6-6 and TRBJ1-1; no firm D call. The CDR3 covers 14 residues. CDR1 and CDR2 from the germline V gene are MNHNY and SVGAGI (reference sequence). V was pared by 7 bases and J by 4 bases, with 16 bases between. CDR3 in DNA: TGTGCCAGCAAAAGTGGTTCTACCGTCACTGAAGCTTTCTTT. As protein: CASKSGSTVTEAFF.

The gene calls are TRBV12-1 and TRBJ2-3; the table's TRBD2 call for D was not verified on the DNA. TRBV12-1 has pseudogene status. The CDR3 has 17 amino acids. CDR3 nucleotide sequence: TGTGCCAGCAGCCCTACTCTAGCGGGAGGCGGCACAGATACGCAGTATTTT. Translated: CASSPTLAGGGTDTQYF.